This TCR beta chain was captured in a study of metastatic and nonmetastatic thyroid tumors. The CDR3 contains 17 residues. Germline CDR1 and CDR2: LGHDT and YNNKEL (reference sequence). Trimming cost V 2 bases and J 0 bases, with 14 bases left between them. There are many counts of this clone. Patients were all untreated before their thyroid surgery. TCRdb ran MiXCR on the PCR reads. The repertoire holds more than 20,000 clones, with roughly 12% as singletons. This TCR was sampled from a female donor with papillary thyroid cancer or a benign thyroid nodule (not recorded which). Some clones in this sample may be carry-over from other donors' samples. V gene TRBV3-1 combines with J gene TRBJ1-3; D unresolved. Sequenced sample: blood. The CDR3 protein is CASSQMSGPVSGNTIYF. Here the CDR3 DNA reads TGTGCCAGCAGCCAAATGTCAGGTCCCGTCTCTGGAAACACCATATATTTT.